Listed below are T cell receptor beta chains from one sample, sequenced in a study of T cells in Graves' hyperthyroidism and ophthalmopathy. TCRdb reprocessed the multiplex PCR reads via MiXCR and lists one record per CDR3 protein. This table has 540,000 or so distinct CDR3 sequences, about 45% appearing once. Sequencing input: peripheral blood or thyroid tissue (not recorded which). The source of these receptors is an adult woman with Graves' disease, either hyperthyroidism or ophthalmopathy (not recorded which). The CDR3 runs from the conserved cysteine through the conserved F or W. Each record gives: clone size, V gene, D gene, J gene, CDR3 protein, CDR3 DNA. D genes are given only for firm matches. Clone size, where shown, is once, few, many, or a class for clones that have expanded.

size: -; V: TRBV2; D: -; J: TRBJ1-2; CDR3: CASSRLAGYTF; DNA: TGTGCCAGCAGTCGACTAGCGGGCTACACCTTC
size: -; V: TRBV6-2/TRBV6-3; D: -; J: TRBJ1-1; CDR3: CASSTLENTEAFF; DNA: TGTGCCAGCAGTACTTTAGAGAACACTGAAGCTTTCTTT
size: -; V: TRBV7-6; D: TRBD2; J: TRBJ2-7; CDR3: CASSALAGGDGELYF; DNA: TGTGCCAGCAGCGCACTAGCGGGAGGCGACGGGGAGCTGTACTTC
size: -; V: TRBV12-3/TRBV12-4; D: -; J: TRBJ1-5; CDR3: CASRGVAGPQDQPQHF; DNA: TGTGCCAGCAGGGGGGTAGCGGGACCCCAAGATCAGCCCCAGCATTTT
size: many; V: TRBV28; D: -; J: TRBJ1-1; CDR3: CASSPGQNTEAFF; DNA: TGTGCCAGCAGCCCGGGACAGAACACTGAAGCTTTCTTT
size: many; V: TRBV20-1; D: TRBD1; J: TRBJ2-5; CDR3: CSATRDRGGETQYF; DNA: TGCAGTGCTACCCGGGACAGGGGGGGTGAGACCCAGTACTTC
size: -; V: TRBV29-1; D: -; J: TRBJ2-7; CDR3: CSLWVGQAYEQYF; DNA: TGCAGCCTCTGGGTTGGGCAGGCCTACGAGCAGTACTTC
size: -; V: TRBV7-9; D: -; J: TRBJ1-6; CDR3: CASSLNDLGNSPLHF; DNA: TGTGCCAGCAGCTTGAATGACCTGGGGAATTCACCCCTCCACTTT
size: many; V: TRBV9; D: -; J: TRBJ1-5; CDR3: CASSASGDQPQHF; DNA: TGTGCCAGCAGCGCCTCGGGCGATCAGCCCCAGCATTTT
size: -; V: TRBV7-9; D: TRBD2; J: TRBJ2-5; CDR3: CASSETAGGLETQYF; DNA: TGTGCCAGCAGCGAGACAGCGGGAGGGTTGGAGACCCAGTACTTC
size: -; V: TRBV2; D: -; J: TRBJ1-4; CDR3: CATSQGTGEKLFF; DNA: TGTGCCACCAGTCAAGGGACGGGGGAAAAACTGTTTTTT
size: -; V: TRBV25-1; D: TRBD2; J: TRBJ2-5; CDR3: CACSAPGGGQETQYF; DNA: TGTGCCTGCAGTGCCCCGGGCGGGGGTCAAGAGACCCAGTACTTC
size: -; V: TRBV4-2; D: -; J: TRBJ2-5; CDR3: CASSRPGLSETQYF; DNA: TGTGCCAGCAGCCGTCCGGGCTTATCGGAGACCCAGTACTTC
size: many; V: TRBV20-1; D: -; J: TRBJ1-4; CDR3: CSAKPGGGGKLFF; DNA: TGCAGTGCCAAGCCGGGGGGGGGAGGAAAACTGTTTTTT
size: many; V: TRBV29-1; D: TRBD1; J: TRBJ2-7; CDR3: CSVEGQGGRQQYF; DNA: TGCAGCGTTGAAGGACAGGGGGGAAGGCAGCAGTACTTC
size: -; V: TRBV9; D: TRBD2; J: TRBJ2-1; CDR3: CASSGGLVGEQFF; DNA: TGTGCCAGCAGCGGGGGACTAGTAGGTGAGCAGTTCTTC
size: -; V: TRBV2; D: -; J: TRBJ1-6; CDR3: CASSEIEIMNNSPLHF; DNA: TGTGCCAGCTCCGAAATAGAGATCATGAATAATTCACCCCTCCACTTT
size: many; V: TRBV19; D: -; J: TRBJ2-7; CDR3: CASSIRGNYYEQYF; DNA: TGTGCCAGTAGTATACGGGGGAATTACTACGAGCAGTACTTC
size: many; V: TRBV9; D: TRBD1; J: TRBJ1-2; CDR3: CASSDAPRDRENYGYTF; DNA: TGTGCCAGCAGCGACGCACCCCGGGACAGAGAGAACTATGGCTACACCTTC
size: few; V: TRBV15; D: -; J: TRBJ1-2; CDR3: CATSRGGAYGYTF; DNA: TGTGCCACCAGCAGGGGGGGGGCATATGGCTACACCTTC
size: -; V: TRBV9; D: -; J: TRBJ1-2; CDR3: CASSAPQGANYGYTF; DNA: TGTGCCAGCAGCGCGCCGCAGGGAGCTAACTATGGCTACACCTTC